The 15 T cell receptor beta chains given below trace back to one sample, sequenced in a study of low-dose radiotherapy and immunotherapy resistance in tumors. First-strand cDNA used TRAV- and TRBV-specific primers, covering alpha and beta chains. With a V-primer adapter and a constant-region primer, TCRs were amplified for roughly 18 PCR cycles. Using its own MiXCR run on the reads, TCRdb lists one record per CDR3 protein. This table has roughly 100,000 distinct CDR3 sequences, about 20% appearing once. As for time point: after trial treatment. Treatment meaning: LDRT plus nivolumab, ipilimumab, low-dose cyclophosphamide and aspirin (RACIN trial). This specimen was PBMCs, taken after low-dose radiotherapy plus immunotherapy. Every receptor here comes from a male donor with prostate cancer.

This clonotype was counted many times. This chain uses TRBV2 with TRBJ2-7; TRBD2 aligns across 8 bases. V dropped 4 bases and J dropped 3; count of bases not matched to a gene: 5. CDR3 size: 14 residues. Germline assignment: CDR1 SNHLY and CDR2 FYNNEI. CDR3 residues: CASSAGLAHYEQYF. The DNA of the CDR3 is TGTGCCAGCAGTGCCGGACTAGCCCACTACGAGCAGTACTTC.

In this sample, this clonotype turned up many times. The rearrangement uses TRBV5-1 and TRBJ1-2, with 10 bases identical to TRBD1. With V trimmed by 0 bases and J by 5 bases, 1 base remained unmatched. This CDR3 is 14 amino acids long. Germline values: CDR1 SGHRS, CDR2 YFSETQ. CDR3 coding DNA: TGCGCCAGCAGCTTGGGGACAGGGGGGTATGGCTACACCTTC. This codes for CASSLGTGGYGYTF.

Concerning this clonotype: This may be a read error: a much more frequent sequence differs by one nucleotide. The chain carries TRBV4-3 and TRBJ2-1; 10 bases are a match to TRBD1. This CDR3 is built from 16 residues. The J segment lost 10 bases and the V segment lost 4 bases, leaving 13 bases of the junction unmatched. Per the germline V gene, CDR1 is LGHNA and CDR2 is YSLEER. CDR3 protein: CASSPDPGTGDYEQFF. CDR3 DNA: TGCGCCAGCAGCCCAGATCCCGGGACAGGGGACTACGAGCAGTTCTTC.

The table lists this clonotype with many counts. The V and J genes are TRBV18 and TRBJ2-7; D uncertain. This CDR3 has 12 amino acids. Trimming pared 4 bases from V and 2 bases from J, leaving 6 bases between. Germline CDR1 reads KGHSH; CDR2 reads LQKENI. CDR3 DNA sequence: TGTGCCAGCTCACGCCAGGCCTACGAGCAGTACTTC. It codes for CASSRQAYEQYF.

This clonotype was seen ten or more times. V usage is TRBV24-1 and J usage is TRBJ2-1; 13 bases fit TRBD2. This CDR3 is built from 18 residues. The V and J ends lost 5 bases and 3 bases, in that order; junction bases with no gene match: 9. CDR1 is KGHDR, CDR2 SFDVKD, per germline. The CDR3 sequence: CATSATGTSGENYNEQFF. The CDR3 nucleotides are TGTGCCACCAGTGCAACCGGGACTAGCGGGGAAAACTACAATGAGCAGTTCTTC.

This clonotype came up many times. The chain recombines TRBV9 with TRBJ2-7, with no clear D. Germline values: CDR1 SGDLS, CDR2 YYNGEE. The CDR3 totals 13 residues. Trimming cost V 4 bases and J 3 bases, with 11 bases left between them. CDR3 in DNA: TGTGCCAGCAGCTCCGACCGAGACTACGAGCAGTACTTC. Translated: CASSSDRDYEQYF. Full variable domain (rest looked up from reference TRBV9 and TRBJ2-7): DSGVTQTPKHLITATGQRVTLRCSPRSGDLSVYWYQQSLDQGLQFLIQYYNGEERAKGNILERFSAQQFPDLHSELNLSSLELGDSALYFCASSSDRDYEQYFGPGTRLTVT.

This clonotype was seen ten or more times. The chain joins TRBV13 to TRBJ2-3; D may be TRBD1 or TRBD2 (6 bases each). The germline CDR1 and CDR2 sequences are PRHDT and FYEKMQ (reference sequence). The CDR3 length is 15 residues. Trimming removed 1 base at V and 4 bases at J, with 12 bases between. This chain's CDR3 is CASSLAGGRSDTQYF. DNA for the CDR3: TGTGCCAGCAGCTTAGCCGGGGGCCGCTCAGATACGCAGTATTTT.

This clonotype was seen a few times. The chain has TRBV5-4 and TRBJ2-5; D may match TRBD1 or TRBD2 (5 bases each). Germline V gene sequence: CDR1 SGHNT, CDR2 YYREEE (reference sequence). V lost 0 bases, J lost 7 bases, and 13 bases lay in between. The CDR3 sequence is 14 residues long. The CDR3 bases are TGTGCCAGCAGCTTGGGAGGGGCAAGGGGGACCCAGTACTTC. This encodes CASSLGGARGTQYF.

This clonotype has ten or more counts. V is TRBV4-2 and J is TRBJ2-1; D may correspond to TRBD1 or TRBD2 (5 bases each). Per the germline V gene, CDR1 is LGHNA and CDR2 is YNFKEQ. CDR3 length: 18 amino acids. V was clipped by 3 bases and J by 8 bases, with 26 bases between them. The CDR3 protein is CASSQRASGTARSDEQFF. DNA for the CDR3: TGTGCCAGCAGCCAGAGGGCCTCCGGGACCGCGCGATCTGATGAGCAGTTCTTC.

This clonotype was recorded many times. J is TRBJ2-7 and V is TRBV5-6; 8 nucleotides line up with TRBD1. From germline, CDR1 is SGHDT and CDR2 YYEEEE. The CDR3 contains 13 residues. Losses at the gene ends were 3 bases for V and 5 bases for J; bases not matched to a gene: 4. CDR3 nucleotide sequence: TGTGCCAGCAGCTGGACAGGGCTGAACGAGCAGTACTTC. It encodes CASSWTGLNEQYF.

This clonotype has a count of ten or more. The chain carries TRBV5-4 and TRBJ2-1; 7 nucleotides align to TRBD1. This CDR3 is 15 amino acids long. With V trimmed by 2 bases and J by 8 bases, 10 bases remained unmatched. The V gene's germline CDR1 is SGHNT and CDR2 YYREEE (reference sequence). CDR3 sequence: CASSFTLTGSHEQFF. CDR3 bases: TGTGCCAGCAGCTTCACTTTGACAGGGTCCCATGAGCAGTTCTTC.

This rearrangement joins TRBV12-3 or TRBV12-4 to TRBJ1-5; 8 positions match TRBD1. Germline trimming cut 6 bases from V and 4 bases from J; bases unmatched to any gene: 5. This CDR3 is 14 amino acids long. Here the CDR3 reads CASRQTGGNQPQHF. The CDR3 bases are TGTGCCAGCAGACAAACAGGGGGGAATCAGCCCCAGCATTTT.

Note on this clonotype: Just one base apart from a much larger clone, this may be a read error. The chain employs TRBV11-3 and TRBJ2-1; a weak D match, TRBD2 (6 bases). The length of the CDR3 is 14 residues. CDR1 and CDR2 from the germline V gene are SGHNT and YENEEA. The CDR3 sequence: CASSSAGTYNEKFF. The CDR3 DNA reads as TGTGCCAGCAGCTCCGCGGGGACCTACAATGAGAAGTTCTTC.

In its sample, this clonotype was seen many times. V usage is TRBV7-8 and J usage is TRBJ1-1, with unresolved D. Germline V gene data show CDR1 as SGHVS and CDR2 as FQNEAQ. V was shortened by 5 bases and J by 10 bases, with 17 bases between the two germline ends. This CDR3 comprises 13 residues. The CDR3 loop is CASSPLGIRGAFF. DNA for the CDR3: TGTGCCAGCAGCCCCCTCGGCATTCGGGGAGCTTTCTTT.

This clonotype came up many times. The V call is TRBV5-1, the J call TRBJ1-4; unclear D gene. CDR1 SGHRS and CDR2 YFSETQ come from the germline V gene. This CDR3 is 14 amino acids long. Trimming took 5 bases from V and 6 from J, leaving 14 bases between them. The CDR3 here is CASSSGQGYEKLFF. The CDR3 DNA follows: TGCGCCAGCAGTTCCGGGCAAGGGTATGAAAAACTGTTTTTT.